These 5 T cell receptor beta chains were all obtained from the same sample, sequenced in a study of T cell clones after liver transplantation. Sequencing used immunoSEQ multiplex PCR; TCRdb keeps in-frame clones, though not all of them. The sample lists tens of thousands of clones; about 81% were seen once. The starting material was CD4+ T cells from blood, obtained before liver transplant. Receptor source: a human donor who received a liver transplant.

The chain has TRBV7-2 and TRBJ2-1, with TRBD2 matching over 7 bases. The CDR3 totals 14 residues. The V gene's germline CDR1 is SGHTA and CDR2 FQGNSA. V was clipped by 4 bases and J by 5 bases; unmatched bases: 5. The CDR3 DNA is TGTGCCAGCAGCTCAAGCGGGGTAAACAATGAGCAGTTCTTC. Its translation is CASSSSGVNNEQFF.

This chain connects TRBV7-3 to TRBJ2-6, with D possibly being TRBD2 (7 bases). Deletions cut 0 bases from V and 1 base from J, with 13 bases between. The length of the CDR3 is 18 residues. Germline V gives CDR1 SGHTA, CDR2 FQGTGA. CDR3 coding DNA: TGTGCCAGCAGCTTAACTTCGGGGAGGGGGTCTGGGGCCAACGTCCTGACTTTC. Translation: CASSLTSGRGSGANVLTF.

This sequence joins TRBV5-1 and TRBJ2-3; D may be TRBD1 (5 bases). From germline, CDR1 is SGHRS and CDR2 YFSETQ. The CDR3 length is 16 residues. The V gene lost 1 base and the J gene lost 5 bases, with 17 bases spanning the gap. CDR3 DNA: TGCGCCAGCAGCTTGCCCTGGGGCAGGGTAGGAGATACGCAGTATTTT. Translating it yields CASSLPWGRVGDTQYF.

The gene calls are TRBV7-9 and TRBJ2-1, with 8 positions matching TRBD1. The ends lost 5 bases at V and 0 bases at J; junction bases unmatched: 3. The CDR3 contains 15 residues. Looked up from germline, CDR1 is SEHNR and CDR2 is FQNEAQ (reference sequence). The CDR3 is CASSRQGPSYNEQFF. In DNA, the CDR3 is TGTGCCAGCAGCCGACAGGGGCCCTCCTACAATGAGCAGTTCTTC.

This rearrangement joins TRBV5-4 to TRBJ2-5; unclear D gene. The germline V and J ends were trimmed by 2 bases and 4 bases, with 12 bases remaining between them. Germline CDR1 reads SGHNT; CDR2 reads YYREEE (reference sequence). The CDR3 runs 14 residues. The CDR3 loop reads CASSLTPGGETQYF. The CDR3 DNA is TGTGCCAGCAGCTTAACTCCAGGCGGAGAGACCCAGTACTTC. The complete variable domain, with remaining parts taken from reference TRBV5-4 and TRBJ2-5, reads ETGVTQSPTHLIKTRGQQVTLRCSSQSGHNTVSWYQQALGQGPQFIFQYYREEENGRGNFPPRFSGLQFPNYSSELNVNALELDDSALYLCASSLTPGGETQYFGPGTRLLVL.